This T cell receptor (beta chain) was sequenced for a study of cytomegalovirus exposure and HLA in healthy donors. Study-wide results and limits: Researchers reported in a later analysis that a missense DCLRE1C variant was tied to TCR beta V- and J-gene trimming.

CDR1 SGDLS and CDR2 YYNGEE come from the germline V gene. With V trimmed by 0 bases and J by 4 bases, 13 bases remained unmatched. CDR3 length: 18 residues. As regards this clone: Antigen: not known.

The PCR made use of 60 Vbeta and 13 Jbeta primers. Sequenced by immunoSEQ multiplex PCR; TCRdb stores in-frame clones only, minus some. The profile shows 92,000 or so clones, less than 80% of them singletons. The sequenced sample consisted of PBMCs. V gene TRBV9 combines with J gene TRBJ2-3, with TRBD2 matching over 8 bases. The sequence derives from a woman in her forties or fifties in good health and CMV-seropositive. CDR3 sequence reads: CASSVDGRLAGGSDTQYF. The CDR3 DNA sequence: TGTGCCAGCAGCGTAGATGGGAGGCTAGCGGGCGGATCAGATACGCAGTATTTT.